A selection of T cell receptor beta chains follows, all from one sample in a study of radiotherapy plus CTLA-4 blockade in lung cancer. The data were produced by immunoSEQ multiplex PCR, yet TCRdb's version contains in-frame clones alone and is incomplete. The repertoire holds about 59,000 clones, with about 72% as singletons. Specimen: peripheral blood, collected from a patient treated with radiotherapy plus ipilimumab. These receptors were obtained from a human donor with non-small cell lung cancer who had a complete response to radiotherapy plus ipilimumab. Each CDR3 is given with its conserved first and last residue. A D gene is named only where the DNA matches it firmly. Clone size is shown for a subset of rows, as once, few, many or a class of expanded clone.

abundance,v_gene,j_gene,d_gene,CDR3nt,CDR3aa
.,TRBV5-1,TRBJ2-5,.,TGCGCCAGCAGCCAGGCGTGGGCGGGAGAGACCCAGTACTTC,CASSQAWAGETQYF
.,TRBV2,TRBJ1-3,.,TGTGCCAGCAGTGACCAGGCACACTCTGGAAACACCATATATTTT,CASSDQAHSGNTIYF
.,TRBV5-1,TRBJ2-2,.,TGCGCCAGCAGCTTCGGACAGAACACCGGGGAGCTGTTTTTT,CASSFGQNTGELFF
.,TRBV11-2,TRBJ2-1,.,TGTGCCAGCAGCTCCAGGAATTCCTGGTCCTACAATGAGCAGTTCTTC,CASSSRNSWSYNEQFF
few,TRBV28,TRBJ2-7,TRBD2,TGTGCCAGCAGCTCCCAAGGAGGTCTAGCGGGAAGGAGAGAGCAGTACTTC,CASSSQGGLAGRREQYF
few,TRBV6-6,TRBJ1-1,.,TGTGCCAGCAGCCACGCGGGGATCACTGAAGCTTTCTTT,CASSHAGITEAFF
.,TRBV7-8,TRBJ1-1,.,TGTGCCAGCAGCATAGTACAGGTGGAAGCTTTCTTT,CASSIVQVEAFF
.,TRBV7-9,TRBJ1-6,.,TGTGCCAGCAGCTTAAATCAGTACTCACCCCTCCACTTT,CASSLNQYSPLHF
.,TRBV18,TRBJ2-7,.,TGTGCCAGCTCACCACCGACGAAGGGGGGGTCCTACGAGCAGTACTTC,CASSPPTKGGSYEQYF
.,TRBV28,TRBJ1-3,.,TGTGCCAGCAGTTTAGAGAGGGTGTACACCATATATTTT,CASSLERVYTIYF
.,TRBV11-2,TRBJ1-1,TRBD1,TGTGCCAGCAGCTTCTGGACAGGGGCTATGAACACTGAAGCTTTCTTT,CASSFWTGAMNTEAFF
few,TRBV10-3,TRBJ2-7,TRBD2,TGTGCCATCAGTGCGGCTGCCGGGACTAGCGGAACGGGGGCCGTCTACGAGCAGTACTTC,CAISAAAGTSGTGAVYEQYF
.,TRBV6-1,TRBJ2-7,TRBD2,TGTGCCAGCAGCTGGGGGGGGGAAGGCGAGCAGTACTTC,CASSWGGEGEQYF
few,TRBV19,TRBJ2-7,TRBD2,TGTGCCAGTAGCGTAGCGGGGGCTCCCTCCTACGAGCAGTACTTC,CASSVAGAPSYEQYF
few,TRBV27,TRBJ1-2,.,TGTGCCAGCAGTAGGACCCCCGGGGGGAACTATGGCTACACCTTC,CASSRTPGGNYGYTF
.,TRBV5-1,TRBJ2-5,.,TGCGCCAGCAGCGTAGACGTCGTGCCCGGGGCCCAGTACTTC,CASSVDVVPGAQYF
.,TRBV5-1,TRBJ2-7,.,TGCGCCAGCAGCTTGGAATCAGGCTACGAGCAGTACTTC,CASSLESGYEQYF
few,TRBV7-9,TRBJ2-3,.,TGTGCCAGCAGAGGCACCATTTGGCGGACTCAAGGCGATACGCAGTATTTT,CASRGTIWRTQGDTQYF
once,TRBV18,TRBJ2-1,.,TGTGCCAGCTCACCACCTGGCCCCCGATCCTCCTACAATGAGCAGTTCTTC,CASSPPGPRSSYNEQFF
.,TRBV10-3,TRBJ1-6,.,TGTGCCTCCCCTTCAGGTTGGCGGGCAAGGAATTCACCCCTCCACTTT,CASPSGWRARNSPLHF
.,TRBV9,TRBJ2-1,.,TGTGCCAGCAGCGCCAGAGAAGCCGGCTGGAGCGTTGTTTTGAATGAGCAGTTCTTC,CASSAREAGWSVVLNEQFF
few,TRBV6-1,TRBJ2-7,.,TGTGCCAGCAGTGACGAGGGGGACTACGAGCAGTACTTC,CASSDEGDYEQYF
.,TRBV30,TRBJ1-5,TRBD1,TGTGCCTGGAACCGGGACAGAGATCAGCCCCAGCATTTT,CAWNRDRDQPQHF
.,TRBV23-1,TRBJ2-5,TRBD2,TGCGTCATCCCGAGCGGGGGCCACCAAGAGACCCAGTACTTC,CVIPSGGHQETQYF
few,TRBV5-6,TRBJ2-7,TRBD1,TGTGCCAGCAGCACCGGGACAGGGGCGCTACCGACCTACGAGCAGTACTTC,CASSTGTGALPTYEQYF
few,TRBV5-4,TRBJ1-2,.,TGTGCCAGCAGCTTCGGTGCCACCTACTATGGCTACACCTTC,CASSFGATYYGYTF
.,TRBV6-1,TRBJ2-5,.,TGTGCCAGCAGTCTACGACGGGTCAAGGAGACCCAGTACTTC,CASSLRRVKETQYF
few,TRBV18,TRBJ2-7,TRBD2,TGTGCCAGCTCACCCTGGACTAGCGGGAGAGGTTACGAGCAGTACTTC,CASSPWTSGRGYEQYF
.,TRBV18,TRBJ2-7,TRBD1,TGTGCCAGCTCACCAGGGACAGGGTCAAACTACGAGCAGTACTTC,CASSPGTGSNYEQYF
.,TRBV4-3,TRBJ1-6,.,TGCGCCAGCAGCCAAGCCAGGGGCTCCTATAATTCACCCCTCCACTTT,CASSQARGSYNSPLHF
.,TRBV10-3,TRBJ2-1,TRBD2,TGTGCCATCAGTGCCGGGACTAGCCTTGGGGGTGAGCAGTTCTTC,CAISAGTSLGGEQFF
few,TRBV7-2,TRBJ1-4,.,TGTGCCAGCAGCCCCTGGCAAAGAGAAAAACTGTTTTTT,CASSPWQREKLFF
.,TRBV6-1,TRBJ1-1,.,TGTGCCAGCACGCTAACAGCGGGGGCCACTGAAGCTTTCTTT,CASTLTAGATEAFF
once,TRBV27,TRBJ1-5,.,TGTGCCAGCAGTAGGGCAGGGTTAATCTTGAATCAGCCCCAGCATTTT,CASSRAGLILNQPQHF
.,TRBV2,TRBJ1-5,.,TGTGCCAGCAGAGAAACAGGGAATCAGCCCCAGCATTTT,CASRETGNQPQHF
.,TRBV7-2,TRBJ2-2,.,TGTGCCAGCAGCGCCACGGGGGAAACACTTCGGGGGCTGTTTTTT,CASSATGETLRGLFF
.,TRBV6-1,TRBJ2-7,.,TGTGCCAGCAGTGCGACATCCTCCGGGACTTACCCCTACGAGCAGTACTTC,CASSATSSGTYPYEQYF
.,TRBV5-1,TRBJ2-3,.,TGCGCCAGCAGCTCCCCCGAGGGATGGACGCAGTATTTT,CASSSPEGWTQYF